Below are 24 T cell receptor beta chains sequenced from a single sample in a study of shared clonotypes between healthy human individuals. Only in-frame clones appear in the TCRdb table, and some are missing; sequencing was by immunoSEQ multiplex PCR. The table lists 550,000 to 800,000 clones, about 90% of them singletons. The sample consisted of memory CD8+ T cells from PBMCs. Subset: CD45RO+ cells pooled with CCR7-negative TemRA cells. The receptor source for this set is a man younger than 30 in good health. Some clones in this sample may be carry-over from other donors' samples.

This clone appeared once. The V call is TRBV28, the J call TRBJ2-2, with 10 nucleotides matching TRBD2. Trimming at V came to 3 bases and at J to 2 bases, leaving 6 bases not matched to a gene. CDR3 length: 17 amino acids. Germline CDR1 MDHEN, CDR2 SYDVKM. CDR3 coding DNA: TGTGCCAGCAGTTTCCCACTAGCGGGACGTAACACCGGGGAGCTGTTTTTT. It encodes CASSFPLAGRNTGELFF.

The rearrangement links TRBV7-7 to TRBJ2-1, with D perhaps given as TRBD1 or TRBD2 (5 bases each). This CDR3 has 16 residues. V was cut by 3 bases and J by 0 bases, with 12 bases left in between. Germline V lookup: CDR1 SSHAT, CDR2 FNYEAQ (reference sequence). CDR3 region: CASSLGDLSSYNEQFF. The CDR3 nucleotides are TGTGCCAGCAGCTTGGGGGACCTGAGCTCCTACAATGAGCAGTTCTTC.

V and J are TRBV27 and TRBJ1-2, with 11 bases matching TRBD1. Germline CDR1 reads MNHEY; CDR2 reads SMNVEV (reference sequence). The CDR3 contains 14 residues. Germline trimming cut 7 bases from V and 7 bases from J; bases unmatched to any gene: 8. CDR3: CASKNRDRGFGYTF. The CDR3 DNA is TGTGCCAGCAAAAACCGGGACAGGGGGTTTGGCTACACCTTC.

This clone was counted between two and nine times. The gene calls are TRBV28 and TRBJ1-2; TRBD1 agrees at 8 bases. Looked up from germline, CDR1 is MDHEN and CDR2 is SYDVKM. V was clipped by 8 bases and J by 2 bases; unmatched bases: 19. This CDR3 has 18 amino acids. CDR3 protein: CASRGPRQTGEQNYGYTF. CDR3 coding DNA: TGTGCCAGCCGCGGGCCCCGGCAGACAGGGGAACAAAACTATGGCTACACCTTC.

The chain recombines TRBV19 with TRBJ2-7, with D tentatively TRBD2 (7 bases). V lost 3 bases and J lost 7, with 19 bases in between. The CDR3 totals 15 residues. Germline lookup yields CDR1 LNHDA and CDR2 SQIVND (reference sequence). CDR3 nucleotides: TGTGCCAGTAGTATCGAGGGGGGAGGGCCGTGGGAGCAGTACTTC. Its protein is CASSIEGGGPWEQYF.

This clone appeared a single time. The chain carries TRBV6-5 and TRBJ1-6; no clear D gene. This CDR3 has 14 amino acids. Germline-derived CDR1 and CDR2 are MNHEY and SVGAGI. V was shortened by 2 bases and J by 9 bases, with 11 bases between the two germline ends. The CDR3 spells CASSYRRAGSPLHF. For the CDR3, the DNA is TGTGCCAGCAGTTACAGAAGGGCAGGTTCACCCCTCCACTTT.

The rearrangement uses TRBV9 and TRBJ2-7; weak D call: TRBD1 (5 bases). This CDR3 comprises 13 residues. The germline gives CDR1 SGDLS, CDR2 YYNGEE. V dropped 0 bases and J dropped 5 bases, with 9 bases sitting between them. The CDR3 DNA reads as TGTGCCAGCAGCGTAGGACAGAGCAACGAGCAGTACTTC. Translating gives CASSVGQSNEQYF.

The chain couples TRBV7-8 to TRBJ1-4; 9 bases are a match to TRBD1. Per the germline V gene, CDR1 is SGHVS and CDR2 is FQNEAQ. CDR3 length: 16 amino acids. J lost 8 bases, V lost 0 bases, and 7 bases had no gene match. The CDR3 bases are TGTGCCAGCAGCTTAGCGGGAGGGACAGGGTACGAAAAACTGTTTTTT. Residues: CASSLAGGTGYEKLFF.

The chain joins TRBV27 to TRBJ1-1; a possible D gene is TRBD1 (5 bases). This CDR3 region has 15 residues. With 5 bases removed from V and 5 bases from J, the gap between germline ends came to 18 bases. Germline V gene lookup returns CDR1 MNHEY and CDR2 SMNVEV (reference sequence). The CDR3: CASSPPPGPGTEAFF. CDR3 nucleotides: TGTGCCAGCAGTCCCCCCCCGGGGCCGGGAACTGAAGCTTTCTTT.

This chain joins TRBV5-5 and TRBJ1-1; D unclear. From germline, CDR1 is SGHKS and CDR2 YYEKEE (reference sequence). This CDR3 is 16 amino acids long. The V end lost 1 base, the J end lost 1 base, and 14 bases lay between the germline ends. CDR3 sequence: CASSLKARGENTEAFF. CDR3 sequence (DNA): TGTGCCAGCAGCTTGAAGGCACGTGGAGAGAACACTGAAGCTTTCTTT.

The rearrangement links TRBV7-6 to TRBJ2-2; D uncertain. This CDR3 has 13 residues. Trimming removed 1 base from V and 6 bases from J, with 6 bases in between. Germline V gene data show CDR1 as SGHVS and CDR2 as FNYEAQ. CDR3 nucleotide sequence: TGTGCCAGCAGCTTAGGGGGTTCCGGGGAGCTGTTTTTT. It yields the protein CASSLGGSGELFF.

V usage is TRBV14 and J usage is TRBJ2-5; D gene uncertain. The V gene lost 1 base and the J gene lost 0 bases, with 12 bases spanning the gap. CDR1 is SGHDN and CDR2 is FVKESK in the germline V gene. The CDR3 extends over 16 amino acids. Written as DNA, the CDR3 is TGTGCCAGCAGCCAAGGTCGGTTCACCTACCAAGAGACCCAGTACTTC. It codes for CASSQGRFTYQETQYF.

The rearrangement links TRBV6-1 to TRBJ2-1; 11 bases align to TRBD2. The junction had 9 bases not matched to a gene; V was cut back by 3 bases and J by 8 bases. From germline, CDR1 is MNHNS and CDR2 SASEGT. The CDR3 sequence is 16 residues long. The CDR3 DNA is TGTGCCAGCAGTGAGATAGCGGGAGGGCCGCGGGATGAGCAGTTCTTC. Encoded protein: CASSEIAGGPRDEQFF.

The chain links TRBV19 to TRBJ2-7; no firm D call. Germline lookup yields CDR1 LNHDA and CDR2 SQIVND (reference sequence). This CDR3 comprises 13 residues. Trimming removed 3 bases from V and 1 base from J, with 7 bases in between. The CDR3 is CASSMKRSYEQYF. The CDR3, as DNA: TGTGCCAGTAGTATGAAAAGATCCTACGAGCAGTACTTC. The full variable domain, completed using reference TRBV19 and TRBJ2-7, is DGGITQSPKYLFRKEGQNVTLSCEQNLNHDAMYWYRQDPGQGLRLIYYSQIVNDFQKGDIAEGYSVSREKKESFPLTVTSAQKNPTAFYLCASSMKRSYEQYFGPGTRLTVT.

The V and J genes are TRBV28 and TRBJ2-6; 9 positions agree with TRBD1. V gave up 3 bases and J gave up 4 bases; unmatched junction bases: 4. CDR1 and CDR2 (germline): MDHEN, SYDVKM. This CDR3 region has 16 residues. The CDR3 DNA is TGTGCCAGCAGTTTCGACAGGGGGGCCGGGGCCAACGTCCTGACTTTC. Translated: CASSFDRGAGANVLTF.

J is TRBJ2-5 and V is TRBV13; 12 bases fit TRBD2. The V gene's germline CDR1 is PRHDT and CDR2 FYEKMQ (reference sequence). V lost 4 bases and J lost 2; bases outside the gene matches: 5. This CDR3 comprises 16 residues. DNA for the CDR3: TGTGCCAGCAGCTCGCTAGCGGGGGGGGTTCAAGAGACCCAGTACTTC. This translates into CASSSLAGGVQETQYF.

The CDR3 DNA reads as TGTGCCAGCAGTTTCCGGGGGCTCCGATTATATTCCTCTGGGGCCAACGTCCTGACTTTC. It codes for CASSFRGLRLYSSGANVLTF. The chain joins TRBV28 to TRBJ2-6; D possibly uses TRBD1 or TRBD2 (6 bases each). CDR3 length: 20 residues. The germline V gene encodes CDR1 MDHEN and CDR2 SYDVKM. Trimming pared 3 bases from V and 0 bases from J, leaving 21 bases between.

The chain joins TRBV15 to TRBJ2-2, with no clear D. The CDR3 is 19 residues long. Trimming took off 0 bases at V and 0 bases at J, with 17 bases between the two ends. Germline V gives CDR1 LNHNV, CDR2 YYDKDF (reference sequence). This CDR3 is CATSRDREIVVPNTGELFF. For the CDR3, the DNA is TGTGCCACCAGCAGAGATAGAGAGATTGTTGTCCCGAACACCGGGGAGCTGTTTTTT.

Written as DNA, the CDR3 is TGTGCCAGTAACCTCGACAGGGGGAGGAACACCGGGGAGCTGTTTTTT. Translating gives CASNLDRGRNTGELFF. The gene calls are TRBV19 and TRBJ2-2, with TRBD1 identical over 9 bases. V lost 7 bases and J lost 1; bases outside the gene matches: 7. This CDR3 has 16 amino acids. Germline lookup yields CDR1 LNHDA and CDR2 SQIVND (reference sequence).

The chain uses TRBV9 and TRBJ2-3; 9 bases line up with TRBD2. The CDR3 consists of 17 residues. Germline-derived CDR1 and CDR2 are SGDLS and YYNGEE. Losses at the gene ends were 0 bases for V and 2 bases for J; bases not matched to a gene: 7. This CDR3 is CASSVGLAVLFTDTQYF. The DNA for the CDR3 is TGTGCCAGCAGCGTAGGACTAGCGGTTTTGTTCACAGATACGCAGTATTTT. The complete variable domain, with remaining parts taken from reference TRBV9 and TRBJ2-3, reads DSGVTQTPKHLITATGQRVTLRCSPRSGDLSVYWYQQSLDQGLQFLIQYYNGEERAKGNILERFSAQQFPDLHSELNLSSLELGDSALYFCASSVGLAVLFTDTQYFGPGTRLTVL.

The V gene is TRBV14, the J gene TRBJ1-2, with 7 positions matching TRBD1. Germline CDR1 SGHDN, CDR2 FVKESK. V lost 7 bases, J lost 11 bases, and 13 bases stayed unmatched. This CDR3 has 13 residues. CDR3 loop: CASTEDRSSGYTF. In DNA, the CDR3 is TGTGCCAGCACCGAGGACAGGAGCTCGGGTTACACCTTC.

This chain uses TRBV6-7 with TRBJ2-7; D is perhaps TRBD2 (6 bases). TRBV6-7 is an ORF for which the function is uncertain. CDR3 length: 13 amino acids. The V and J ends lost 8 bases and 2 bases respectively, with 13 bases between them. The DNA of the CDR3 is TGTGCCAGCCCAAAGCGGAGGGCCTACGAGCAGTACTTC. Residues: CASPKRRAYEQYF.

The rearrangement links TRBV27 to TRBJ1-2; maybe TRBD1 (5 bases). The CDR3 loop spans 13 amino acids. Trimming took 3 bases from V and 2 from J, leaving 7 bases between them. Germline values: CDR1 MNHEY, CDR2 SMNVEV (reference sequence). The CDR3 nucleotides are TGTGCCAGCAGTTTGCACAGGAACTATGGCTACACCTTC. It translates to CASSLHRNYGYTF.

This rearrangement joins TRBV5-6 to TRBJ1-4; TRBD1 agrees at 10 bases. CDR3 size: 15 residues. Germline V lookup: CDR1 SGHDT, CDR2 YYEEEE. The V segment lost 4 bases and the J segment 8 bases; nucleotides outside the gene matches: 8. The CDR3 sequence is CASSGTGTGEEKLFF. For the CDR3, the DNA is TGTGCCAGCAGCGGAACCGGGACAGGGGAGGAAAAACTGTTTTTT.